The subject of this entry is one T cell receptor beta chain. Its specific antigen is unknown. No much larger clone exists at a distance of one base, and base qualities are not known. The label giving this sample's time point can be read as: baseline before first vaccination. In the paper's terms, the treatment or condition label means: meningococcal conjugate vaccine given as trial control. The vaccinee samples were drawn from two UK trials, COV001 and COV002, one of which was a single-blind randomized controlled phase 2/3 trial testing AZD1222 (ChAdOx1 nCoV-19) in healthy adults. For TCRbeta chain sequencing, PBMC samples were collected from trial participants at day 0 and at day 28 after the second dose. This sample was taken from a study of T cell responses to AZD1222 COVID-19 vaccine (TCRdb year 2021). For the study in its entirety: TCR sequencing covered roughly 230 trial participants: 200 to 220 given two doses of AZD1222 and approximately 26 given two doses of MenACWY control vaccine. Enrollment into the trials was organized by age into subgroups of 18-55, 56-69 and 70-plus years, and those subgroups contained roughly 150, 30 and 60 TCR-sequenced participants, respectively. Points the paper makes about the study in general: Nearly half of unique spike-specific TCRs reportedly recognized epitopes outside regions mutated in the B.1.351 and B.1.1.7 variants. Vaccine-associated CD4 TCRs spanned the whole spike protein, with dominant responses in regions 160-218 and 743-854. Spike-specific TCR breadth and depth rose significantly after two AZD1222 doses compared with day 0 and with MenACWY recipients. In the small 56-69-year group, the increase in depth fell short of significance, most likely because of low power. Because no day 14 peak-response samples were available, the repertoires could be characterized only after the peak T cell response. Only five or six AZD1222 recipients were SARS-CoV-2 seropositive at baseline, limiting conclusions about previously exposed vaccinees. Participants were mostly white British and included more females than males, and it was suggested by the authors that clonal diversity may have been underestimated.

Looking up the germline V gene yields CDR1 SGHDT and CDR2 YYEEEE. Trimming takes 3 bases from V and 7 bases from J, and the germline ends sit 26 bases apart. The cysteine opens and the phenylalanine closes a CDR3 of 18 amino acids. The only DNA kept is the CDR3, 54 bases in frame from the first base. The CDR3 regions of human TCRbeta chains were analyzed by immunosequencing. The authors processed their data as follows. TCRs in the repertoires were compared against a reference library of SARS-CoV-2-specific TCRs that had been generated with the MIRA antigen-specificity platform. Breadth was defined as the fraction of unique TCRs that were SARS-CoV-2-associated. Depth was defined as the fraction of total T cells that were SARS-CoV-2-associated. Using the MIRA data, each spike-specific TCR was mapped to the spike region that the TCR reacts to and placed in a CD4 or CD8 class. Log10-transformed breadth and depth values were compared by one-way ANOVA with Sidak's multiple comparisons tests. TCRdb provides this immuneACCESS table in a form limited to in-frame rearrangements. Some clones are lacking; in checked studies, under half of them reflect an unresolved V gene, and why the rest are absent is not known. The V and J calls and the clone size are those of that table, but D and trimming were determined from the DNA. The sample records tens of thousands of clones, 75% to 95% of which are singletons. Together, the top ten hold less than 5.5% of the sample.

The chain is assembled from TRBV5-6 and TRBJ2-1, with TRBD2 as a weak D call on 6 bases. The material sequenced was peripheral blood, taken on day 0 of MenACWY control vaccination. The clonotype was recovered from an adult in good health. The CDR3 amino acid sequence is: CASSSPHTSLARWNEQFF. The base sequence is TGTGCCAGCAGCTCGCCCCACACTTCACTAGCCCGTTGGAATGAGCAGTTCTTC. Here the CDR3 is joined to the reference TRBV5-6 and TRBJ2-1 genes, and the full variable domain is: DAGVTQSPTHLIKTRGQQVTLRCSPKSGHDTVSWYQQALGQGPQFIFQYYEEEERQRGNFPDRFSGHQFPNYSSELNVNALLLGDSALYLCASSSPHTSLARWNEQFFGPGTRLTVL.